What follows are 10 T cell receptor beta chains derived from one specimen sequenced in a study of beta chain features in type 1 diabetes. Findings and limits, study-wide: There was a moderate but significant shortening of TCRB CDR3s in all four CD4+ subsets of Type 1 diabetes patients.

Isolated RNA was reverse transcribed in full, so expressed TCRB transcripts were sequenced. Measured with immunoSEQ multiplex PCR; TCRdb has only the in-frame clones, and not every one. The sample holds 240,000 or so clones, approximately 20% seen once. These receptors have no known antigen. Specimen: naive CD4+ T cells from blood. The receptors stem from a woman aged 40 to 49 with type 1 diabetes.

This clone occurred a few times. CDR3 sequence: CASSVAGQGATDTQYF. The DNA of the CDR3 is TGTGCCAGCAGCGTAGCGGGACAGGGGGCCACAGATACGCAGTATTTT. The chain is built from TRBV9 and TRBJ2-3; 12 nucleotides line up with TRBD1. CDR3 length equals 16 residues. Trimming at V came to 0 bases and at J to 2 bases, leaving 1 base not matched to a gene. CDR1 and CDR2 from the germline V gene are SGDLS and YYNGEE.

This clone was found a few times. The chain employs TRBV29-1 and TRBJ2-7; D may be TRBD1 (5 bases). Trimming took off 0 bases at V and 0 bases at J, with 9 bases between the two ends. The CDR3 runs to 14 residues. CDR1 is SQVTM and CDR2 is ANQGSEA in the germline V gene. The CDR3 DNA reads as TGCAGCGTTGAAGATCCCGGACACTCCTACGAGCAGTACTTC. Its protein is CSVEDPGHSYEQYF.

CDR3 protein: CASSPDGTNSYNEQFF. In DNA, the CDR3 is TGTGCCAGCAGCCCAGATGGGACTAACTCCTACAATGAGCAGTTCTTC. The chain is built from TRBV7-2 and TRBJ2-1; 7 bases line up with TRBD2. Germline V gene sequence: CDR1 SGHTA, CDR2 FQGNSA. With V trimmed by 5 bases and J by 0 bases, 7 bases remained unmatched. The CDR3 contains 16 residues.

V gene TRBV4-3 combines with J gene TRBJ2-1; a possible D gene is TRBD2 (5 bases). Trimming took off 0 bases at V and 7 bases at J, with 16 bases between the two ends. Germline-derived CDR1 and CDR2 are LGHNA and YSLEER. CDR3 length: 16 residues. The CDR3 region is CASSQDSSGGGNEQFF. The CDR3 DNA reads TGCGCCAGCAGCCAAGACTCGAGCGGCGGCGGGAATGAGCAGTTCTTC.

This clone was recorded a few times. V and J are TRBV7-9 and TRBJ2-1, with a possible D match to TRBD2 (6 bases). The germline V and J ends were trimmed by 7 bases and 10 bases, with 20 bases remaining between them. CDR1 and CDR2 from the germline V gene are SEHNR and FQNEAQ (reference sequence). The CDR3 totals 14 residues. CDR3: CASIPGTPLKEQFF. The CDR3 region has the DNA TGTGCCAGCATCCCCGGGACTCCCCTTAAGGAGCAGTTCTTC.

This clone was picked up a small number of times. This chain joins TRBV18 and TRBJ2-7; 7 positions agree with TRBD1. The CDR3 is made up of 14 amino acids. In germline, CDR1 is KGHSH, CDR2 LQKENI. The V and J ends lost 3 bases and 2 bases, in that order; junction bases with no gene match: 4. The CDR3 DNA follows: TGTGCCAGCTCACCCAGGGGGACCCCCTACGAGCAGTACTTC. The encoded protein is CASSPRGTPYEQYF.

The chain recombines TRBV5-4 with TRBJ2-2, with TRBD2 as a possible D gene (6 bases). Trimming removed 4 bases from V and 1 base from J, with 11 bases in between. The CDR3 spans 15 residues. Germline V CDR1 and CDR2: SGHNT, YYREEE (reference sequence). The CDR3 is CASSPLGGNTGELFF. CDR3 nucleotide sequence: TGTGCCAGCAGCCCCTTGGGAGGGAACACCGGGGAGCTGTTTTTT. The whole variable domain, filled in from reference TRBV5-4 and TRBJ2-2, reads ETGVTQSPTHLIKTRGQQVTLRCSSQSGHNTVSWYQQALGQGPQFIFQYYREEENGRGNFPPRFSGLQFPNYSSELNVNALELDDSALYLCASSPLGGNTGELFFGEGSRLTVL.

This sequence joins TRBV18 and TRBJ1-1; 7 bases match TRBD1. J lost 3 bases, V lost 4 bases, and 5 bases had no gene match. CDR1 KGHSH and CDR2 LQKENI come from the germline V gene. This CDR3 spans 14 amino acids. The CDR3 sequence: CASSQRQGDTEAFF. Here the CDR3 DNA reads TGTGCCAGCTCACAGCGGCAGGGGGACACTGAAGCTTTCTTT.

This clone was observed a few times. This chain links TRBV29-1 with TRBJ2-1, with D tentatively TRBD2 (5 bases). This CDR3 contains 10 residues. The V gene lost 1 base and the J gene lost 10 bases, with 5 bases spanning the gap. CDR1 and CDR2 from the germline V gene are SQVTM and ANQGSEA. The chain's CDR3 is CSVEGGEQFF. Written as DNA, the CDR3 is TGCAGCGTTGAAGGAGGGGAGCAGTTCTTC.

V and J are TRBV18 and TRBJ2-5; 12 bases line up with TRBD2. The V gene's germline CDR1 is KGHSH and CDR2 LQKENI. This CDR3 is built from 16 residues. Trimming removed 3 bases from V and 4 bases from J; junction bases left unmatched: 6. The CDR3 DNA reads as TGTGCCAGCTCACCCCTCCAGACTAGCGGGAGAGAGACCCAGTACTTC. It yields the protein CASSPLQTSGRETQYF.